The 27 T cell receptor beta chains reported below all come from one sample, sequenced in a study of blood T cells in healthy people across ages (dated by TCRdb to about 2015). The library was made by 5' RACE. Instrument on record: Illumina HiSeq 2500. A second PCR of about 6 to 12 cycles was run with a J-beta primer mix and a sample-barcoded 5' primer. Using fastp trimming at Q25 and MiXCR clonotype assembly, TCRdb reanalyzed the public sequencing data and kept in-frame beta chains. Entries are consolidated by CDR3 protein sequence, retaining the most common genes and DNA. For this sample the table gives some 1.1 million distinct CDR3 sequences, of which 30% to 40% were detected only once. The top ten clones comprise 13% of the sample. The source material was blood. These TCRs come from a man aged 18 to 30 in good health.

This clonotype was seen just once. V and J are TRBV12-3 or TRBV12-4 and TRBJ2-3; 9 positions agree with TRBD2. After removal of 3 bases from V and 4 bases from J, the junction contained 8 bases not matched to a gene. The CDR3 spans 16 residues. In DNA form, the CDR3 reads TGTGCCAGCAGTTTCCTCCAGCGGGGGGCCGCAGATACGCAGTATTTT. This sequence encodes CASSFLQRGAADTQYF.

Comment on this clonotype: One end of the junction is discordant with germline, which a read error may explain. The chain recombines TRBV5-1 with TRBJ2-2, with D possibly TRBD1 on 6 matching bases. This CDR3 region has 15 residues. CDR1 is SGHRS, CDR2 YFSETQ, per germline. CDR3 coding DNA: TGCGCCAGCGGCTTTGGGGGCCGCGACACCGGGGAGCTGTTTTTT. Amino acid sequence: CASGFGGRDTGELFF.

This rearrangement joins TRBV4-2 to TRBJ1-4, with D maybe TRBD1 (5 bases). This CDR3 spans 16 amino acids. Germline V gene lookup returns CDR1 LGHNA and CDR2 YNFKEQ. The V end was cut by 0 bases, the J end by 0 bases, with 8 bases between. CDR3: CASSQELTATNEKLFF. In DNA form, the CDR3 reads TGTGCCAGCAGCCAAGAATTGACAGCAACTAATGAAAAACTGTTTTTT.

The chain links TRBV10-3 to TRBJ2-7, with D possibly being TRBD1 (6 bases). Germline V gene lookup returns CDR1 ENHRY and CDR2 SYGVKD. This CDR3 is built from 13 residues. Trimming removed 5 bases at V and 5 bases at J, with 13 bases between. The chain's CDR3 is CAISSGAGDEQYF. As DNA, the CDR3 is TGTGCCATCAGTTCCGGGGCAGGGGACGAGCAGTACTTC.

The rearrangement uses TRBV6-5 and TRBJ1-6; TRBD1 is a possible D gene (6 bases). The CDR3 runs 21 residues. V was shortened by 2 bases and J by 0 bases, with 23 bases between the two germline ends. The germline V gene has CDR1 MNHEY and CDR2 SVGAGI. CDR3 sequence: CASSYTLRDKVLSSYNSPLHF. The CDR3, as DNA: TGTGCCAGCAGTTACACCCTCCGGGACAAGGTGCTAAGCTCCTATAATTCACCCCTCCACTTT.

On this clonotype: A much more abundant neighbour one base away suggests this may be a read error. The chain recombines TRBV6-5 with TRBJ2-7; tentative D call: TRBD2 (5 bases). Per germline, CDR1 MNHEY and CDR2 SVGAGI. V gave up 0 bases and J gave up 0 bases, with 12 bases separating them. This CDR3 is built from 16 residues. CDR3 coding DNA: TGTGCCAGCAGTTACTCTTCCGGGATTACCTCCTACGAGCAGTACTTC. It encodes CASSYSSGITSYEQYF.

This clonotype was counted ten times or more. The chain combines TRBV6-5 with TRBJ2-3, with 7 bases that match TRBD1. This CDR3 has 14 amino acids. The V gene's germline CDR1 is MNHEY and CDR2 SVGAGI. The junction had 3 bases not matched to a gene; V was cut back by 5 bases and J by 1 base. CDR3 bases: TGTGCCAGCAGTCGTGGACAGGGCACAGATACGCAGTATTTT. It is translated as CASSRGQGTDTQYF.

This chain links TRBV6-5 with TRBJ1-5; D is possibly TRBD1 (5 bases). This CDR3 has 13 amino acids. The germline V gene encodes CDR1 MNHEY and CDR2 SVGAGI. Trimming removed 5 bases from V and 7 bases from J, with 12 bases in between. The CDR3 sequence: CASSPLEGQPQHF. CDR3 nucleotide sequence: TGTGCCAGCAGTCCCCTCGAGGGGCAGCCCCAGCATTTT.

This clonotype was seen only a few times. This chain joins TRBV3-1 and TRBJ1-2; 7 bases map to TRBD1. With V trimmed by 4 bases and J by 9 bases, 14 bases remained unmatched. Looked up from germline, CDR1 is LGHDT and CDR2 is YNNKEL (reference sequence). The CDR3 spans 15 residues. The CDR3 loop reads CASSRGTEFFWSYTF. The CDR3, as DNA: TGTGCCAGCAGCCGAGGGACAGAATTCTTCTGGAGCTACACCTTC.

Points on this clonotype: A read error may account for a junction end that differs from germline. This sequence joins TRBV7-2 and TRBJ1-3; D unclear. Germline loops: CDR1 SGHTA, CDR2 FQGNSA. The CDR3 spans 14 residues. The CDR3 loop is CAGSLAVVGGTIYF. Written as DNA, the CDR3 is TGTGCCGGCAGCTTAGCGGTGGTTGGTGGCACCATATATTTT.

The chain uses TRBV9 and TRBJ1-2, with no clear D. This CDR3 contains 12 residues. CDR1 SGDLS and CDR2 YYNGEE come from the germline V gene. The V end lost 0 bases, the J end lost 8 bases, and 8 bases lay between the germline ends. The CDR3 loop reads CASSVGVGGYTF. The CDR3 DNA reads as TGTGCCAGCAGCGTAGGGGTCGGCGGCTACACCTTC.

Notes on this clonotype: A clone one base away is much larger, so this may be a read error. The chain couples TRBV29-1 to TRBJ2-1; unclear D gene. CDR1 is SQVTM, CDR2 ANQGSEA, per germline. CDR3 size: 14 residues. The CDR3 here is CNAVDAVSYNEQFF. CDR3 nucleotides: TGCAACGCAGTGGACGCCGTCTCCTACAATGAGCAGTTCTTC.

This clonotype has ten or more counts. This chain links TRBV9 with TRBJ2-3; D unresolved. The CDR3 is 17 amino acids. V was shortened by 0 bases and J by 3 bases, with 17 bases between the two germline ends. Germline values: CDR1 SGDLS, CDR2 YYNGEE. CDR3 protein: CASSVDSVPTRTDTQYF. CDR3 coding DNA: TGTGCCAGCAGCGTAGATTCGGTCCCTACGAGAACAGATACGCAGTATTTT.

As for this clonotype: A much larger clone is a single base away; this may be a read error. The chain is built from TRBV20-1 and TRBJ1-2, with a weak D call TRBD1 (5 bases). Germline V gives CDR1 DFQATT, CDR2 SNEGSKA (reference sequence). This CDR3 contains 12 residues. The CDR3 DNA reads TGCAGTGCTAGCAGGGACTCCTATGGCTGCACCTTC. Translated, it gives CSASRDSYGCTF.

The gene calls are TRBV29-1 and TRBJ2-2; 10 nucleotides line up with TRBD1. The germline gives CDR1 SQVTM, CDR2 ANQGSEA. V lost 7 bases and J lost 7; bases outside the gene matches: 3. This CDR3 comprises 12 residues. Here the CDR3 reads CSGGQGFGELFF. The DNA for the CDR3 is TGCAGCGGGGGACAGGGGTTCGGGGAGCTGTTTTTT.

This clonotype was picked up a small number of times. The V gene is TRBV9, the J gene TRBJ1-1; D is ambiguous. CDR1 is SGDLS, CDR2 YYNGEE, per germline. The CDR3 has 16 amino acids. With 1 base removed from V and 4 bases from J, the gap between germline ends came to 17 bases. CDR3 bases: TGTGCCAGCAGCGTAAGGTCAGGCCCGATCGGCACTGAAGCTTTCTTT. Translating gives CASSVRSGPIGTEAFF.

This clonotype came up a few times. The chain is built from TRBV27 and TRBJ1-2; D is uncertain. V lost 5 bases, J lost 6 bases, and 13 bases lay in between. CDR3 length: 13 amino acids. Germline V gene data show CDR1 as MNHEY and CDR2 as SMNVEV (reference sequence). CDR3 protein: CASSVLGSHGYTF. CDR3 DNA: TGTGCCAGCAGTGTTCTGGGATCCCATGGCTACACCTTC.

This clonotype was seen a few times. The CDR3 protein is CASSSSGMNTEAFF. The CDR3 bases are TGTGCCAGCAGTTCATCAGGGATGAACACTGAAGCTTTCTTT. V and J are TRBV6-5 and TRBJ1-1; D is possibly TRBD1 (5 bases). V dropped 4 bases and J dropped 0 bases, with 9 bases sitting between them. Germline V CDR1 and CDR2: MNHEY, SVGAGI. The CDR3 covers 14 residues.

In this sample, this clonotype turned up once. This chain joins TRBV4-1 and TRBJ2-7; the D call may be TRBD1 or TRBD2 (5 bases each). The CDR3 spans 16 residues. V was trimmed by 0 bases and J by 4 bases, leaving 16 bases between them. The V gene's germline CDR1 is MGHRA and CDR2 YSYEKL. CDR3 DNA sequence: TGCGCCAGCAGCCAAGAAACGGGACGGCGCAGGTACGAGCAGTACTTC. Translating gives CASSQETGRRRYEQYF.

This clonotype was seen more than once but under ten times. The chain has TRBV20-1 and TRBJ2-5, with TRBD2 as a possible D gene (5 bases). The germline V gene has CDR1 DFQATT and CDR2 SNEGSKA (reference sequence). V lost 4 bases to trimming and J lost 5 bases, with 14 bases between them. The CDR3 consists of 13 residues. The CDR3 DNA reads as TGCAGTGCTATGGCGGGCCCCCCCGAGACCCAGTACTTC. Protein product: CSAMAGPPETQYF.

There are a few counts of this clonotype. The gene calls are TRBV6-5 and TRBJ1-2, with D unresolved. Germline CDR1 and CDR2: MNHEY and SVGAGI. The CDR3 totals 15 residues. V shed 6 bases and J shed 1 base, with 15 bases lying between them. The CDR3 DNA follows: TGTGCCAGCAGGCGGACTGCAGCCCTTAACTATGGCTACACCTTC. Translation: CASRRTAALNYGYTF.

This clonotype was recorded a few times. V and J are TRBV28 and TRBJ1-5, with 7 bases identical to TRBD1. The length of the CDR3 is 18 residues. Germline-derived CDR1 and CDR2 are MDHEN and SYDVKM. V gave up 5 bases and J gave up 4 bases; unmatched junction bases: 17. DNA for the CDR3: TGTGCCAGCAGTCCCCCCAGGGACAGCCGTACTCTAAATCAGCCCCAGCATTTT. Its translation: CASSPPRDSRTLNQPQHF.

This clonotype was counted ten times or more. V gene TRBV10-3 combines with J gene TRBJ1-5; no clear D. Germline CDR1 and CDR2: ENHRY and SYGVKD. Trimming removed 2 bases from V and 0 bases from J, with 8 bases in between. This CDR3 spans 15 amino acids. CDR3 in DNA: TGTGCCATCAGTGAGCCGGATTTTAGCAATCAGCCCCAGCATTTT. Amino acid sequence: CAISEPDFSNQPQHF.

CDR3 sequence reads: CASSLPPLQGYNEQFF. DNA of the CDR3: TGTGCCAGCAGTTTACCCCCCCTGCAGGGTTACAATGAGCAGTTCTTC. This chain connects TRBV27 to TRBJ2-1, with a possible D match to TRBD1 (5 bases). Germline CDR1 MNHEY, CDR2 SMNVEV (reference sequence). V dropped 2 bases and J dropped 4 bases, with 15 bases sitting between them. There are 16 residues in the CDR3.

This chain joins TRBV6-6 and TRBJ1-2; D is perhaps TRBD1 (6 bases). The CDR3 is 13 residues long. Germline V gene sequence: CDR1 MNHNY, CDR2 SVGAGI (reference sequence). V lost 7 bases and J 3 bases, leaving 12 bases between the germline ends. The CDR3 DNA follows: TGTGCCAGCAAAGAGGGGGGGTACTATGGCTACACCTTC. Translated, it gives CASKEGGYYGYTF.

This clonotype was seen a handful of times. This sequence joins TRBV10-3 and TRBJ1-6, with D maybe TRBD1 (6 bases). The V gene's germline CDR1 is ENHRY and CDR2 SYGVKD. The CDR3 consists of 12 residues. CDR3 coding DNA: TGTGCTACAGGGAACGGTAATTCACCCCTCCACTTT. The encoded protein is CATGNGNSPLHF.

This clonotype was counted between two and nine times. The chain employs TRBV18 and TRBJ1-6; D is unresolved. Looked up from germline, CDR1 is KGHSH and CDR2 is LQKENI. The V end lost 4 bases, the J end lost 9 bases, and 13 bases lay between the germline ends. The CDR3 loop spans 14 amino acids. The CDR3 is CASSLPGSTSPLHF. The CDR3 nucleotides read TGTGCCAGCTCACTGCCCGGTTCAACTTCACCCCTCCACTTT.